This TCR beta chain came from a study of siplizumab effects on memory and regulatory T cells (dated by TCRdb to between 2017 and 2020). With regard to the full study: The study examined how the anti-CD2 antibody siplizumab affects alloreactive T-cell subsets in allogeneic mixed lymphocyte reactions built from human PBMCs. What the study reported, not specific to this receptor: For roughly 80-97% of proliferating CD4+ or CD8+ clones, no naive or memory phenotype could be assigned. The suppressive function of proliferating Tregs from siplizumab cultures was not functionally confirmed. Unstimulated naive T cells appeared to be more diverse than memory T cells, and naive cells seemed to make a substantial contribution to the alloresponse. Among mappable alloreactive CD4+ clones, the Treg-derived fraction averaged approximately 69% with siplizumab versus 25% to 30% in control reactions. Siplizumab significantly reduced the cumulative frequency of alloreactive sequences traceable to unstimulated CD4+ memory T cells. Because sequences at frequencies below about 10^-5 were poorly captured, only a minor fraction of alloreactive clones could be mapped back to unstimulated subsets.

With respect to this clone: Its specific antigen is unknown. No clone much larger than this one lies a single base away; base qualities are absent.

Library creation used the immunoSEQ multiplex PCR assay. The deep sequencing platform assayed about 90,000 TCR templates per sample. Genomic DNA extracted from sorted T cells was used for TCRbeta CDR3 sequencing. The original methods were these. The R programming language was used for clonal analysis of TCRbeta CDR3 data. Unstimulated samples were compared with post-reaction CFSE-low samples to define alloreactive CD4+ and CD8+ clones. By matching sequences to the repertoires of sorted unstimulated Treg and non-Treg cells, each alloreactive CD4+ clone was assigned a regulatory or non-regulatory origin. The table comes from immuneACCESS by way of TCRdb, which keeps in-frame sequences with V and J called. Part of the clones is missing from these tables; in studies checked, under half for an unresolved V gene and the rest for unknown reasons. The V and J calls and clone size are taken from that table; D and trimming were inferred from the DNA. The sample includes about 110,000 clones, with about 91% observed a single time. About 0.78% of the sample is taken by the ten largest.

Sorted unstimulated T cells, along with proliferating T cells recovered from mixed lymphocyte reactions, underwent TCRbeta CDR3 sequencing. Fresh whole blood from more than 8 HLA-typed healthy donors was used as the source from which PBMCs were isolated. Unstimulated CD4+ regulatory T cells were FACS-sorted to map the origin of alloreactive clones. The CDR1 and CDR2 encoded by the germline V gene (reference sequence) are SGHNT and YYREEE. From the cysteine up to the phenylalanine, the CDR3 has a length of 13 residues. Only the CDR3 portion is preserved as DNA: 39 bases, with reading frame beginning at the first base. Trimming removed 4 bases from V and 0 bases from J, leaving 5 bases between the germline ends.

The TCR was taken from a human donor in good health. The specimen sequenced was Tregs sorted from blood. The rearranged segments are TRBV5-4 and TRBJ2-1; the D gene cannot be resolved reliably. The DNA sequence is TGTGCCAGCAGCCCCAGCTCCTACAATGAGCAGTTCTTC. Its coded protein is CASSPSSYNEQFF.